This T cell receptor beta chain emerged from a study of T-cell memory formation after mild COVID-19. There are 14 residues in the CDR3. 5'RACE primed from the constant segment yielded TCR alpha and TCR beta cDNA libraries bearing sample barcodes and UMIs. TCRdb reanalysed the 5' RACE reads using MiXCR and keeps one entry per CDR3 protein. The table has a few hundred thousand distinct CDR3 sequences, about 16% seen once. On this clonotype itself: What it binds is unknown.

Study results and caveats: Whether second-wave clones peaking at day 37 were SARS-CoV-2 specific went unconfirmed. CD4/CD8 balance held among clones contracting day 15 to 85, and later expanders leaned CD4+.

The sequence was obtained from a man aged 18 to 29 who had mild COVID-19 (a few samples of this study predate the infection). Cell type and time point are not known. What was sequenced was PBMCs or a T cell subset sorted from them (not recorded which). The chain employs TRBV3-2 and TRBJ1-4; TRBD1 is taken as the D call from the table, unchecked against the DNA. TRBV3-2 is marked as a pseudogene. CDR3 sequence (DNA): TGTGCCAGTACCCGGGACAGATTCCGTGAAAAACTGTTTTTT. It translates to CASTRDRFREKLFF.